This paragraph reports one TCR beta chain. The antigen is undetermined. This sample is part of a study of blood T cells in healthy people across ages. Findings and limits, study-wide: Bulk PBMC profiling left naive and antigen-experienced comparisons inconclusive. Age brought a roughly linear fall in TCR beta diversity measured per million T cells.

The ends were cut back, 3 bases at V and 0 bases at J, with 15 bases in the middle. The CDR3 contains 17 residues. Germline values: CDR1 LNHNV, CDR2 YYDKDF (reference sequence). Peripheral blood was drawn, approximately 9.4 milliliters per donor. PCR was performed a second time for roughly 7 to 11 cycles using a sample-barcoded 5' primer and a J-beta primer mix. All cDNA molecules were each tagged by a template-switch adaptor with 12 random nucleotides. TCRdb processed the 5' RACE reads anew with MiXCR; each CDR3 protein has one entry. This sample has 600,000 to 1,000,000 distinct CDR3 sequences; 58% occur once, and the top ten carry roughly 22%.

The V gene is TRBV15, the J gene TRBJ2-1; the D gene is possibly TRBD2 (6 bases). Input material: blood. The sequence derives from a man aged 25-40 years in good health. The CDR3 sequence is CATSRGRRVSSYNEQFF. The DNA for the CDR3 is TGTGCCACCAGCAGGGGGAGGCGTGTGAGCTCCTACAATGAGCAGTTCTTC.